This TCR beta chain was identified during a study of T cell responses to AZD1222 COVID-19 vaccine. General observations from the study: Variant regions that are unmutated are reportedly the target of nearly half of spike-specific TCRs.

The CDR3 loop spans 16 amino acids. V lost 4 bases to trimming and J lost 5 bases; unmatched junction nucleotides: 10. The germline V gene has CDR1 MDHEN and CDR2 SYDVKM. As regards this clone: Its cognate antigen is unknown.

The data were produced by immunoSEQ multiplex PCR, yet TCRdb's version contains in-frame clones alone and is incomplete. Seen here are about 140,000 clones, around 90% observed once, and the top ten hold about 3%. The sequences come from peripheral blood, collected on day 0 of AZD1222 vaccination. The receptor was derived from an adult in good health. The J gene is TRBJ2-1, the V gene TRBV28; 8 bases line up with TRBD2. This CDR3 is CASSSNGRVLNNEQFF. The CDR3 nucleotides read TGTGCCAGCAGTTCTAACGGGAGGGTACTAAACAATGAGCAGTTCTTC.